The clone carrying this T cell receptor (beta chain) was detected a few times. The antigen is not known. The CDR3 consists of 12 residues. Looked up from germline, CDR1 is DFQATT and CDR2 is SNEGSKA (reference sequence). The ends were cut back, 4 bases at V and 7 bases at J, with 11 bases in the middle. TCR beta CDR3 regions were amplified from RNA. TCR CDR3 regions were first amplified by RT-PCR with HTBI primers. TCRdb reprocessed the multiplex PCR reads with MiXCR, giving one entry per CDR3 protein. The sample carries about 500,000 distinct CDR3 sequences, roughly 17% recorded once. Uncontrolled infection, other autoimmune disease, pregnancy and lactation each barred patients from inclusion. This entry belongs to a study of T cells in Graves' hyperthyroidism and ophthalmopathy. Across the whole study: Sampling of peripheral blood happened at initial diagnosis, prior to any treatment.

Findings and limits, study-wide: In the analysis, a 13 V-J model separated ophthalmopathy from stable hyperthyroidism.

The sequence was obtained from a young woman with Graves' ophthalmopathy. The J gene is TRBJ1-3, the V gene TRBV20-1; D remains ambiguous. The sample comprised blood. CDR3 sequence: CSAKARGNTIYF. CDR3 sequence (DNA): TGCAGTGCTAAAGCTCGTGGCAACACCATATATTTT.